A selection of T cell receptor beta chains follows, all from one sample in a study of blood T cells in healthy people across ages. Using its own MiXCR run on the 5' RACE reads, TCRdb lists one record per CDR3 protein. This sample yields fewer than 1.5 million distinct CDR3 sequences, of which roughly 40% are seen a single time; roughly 7.9% belongs to the top ten. Material: blood. The receptors were sampled from a woman between 18 and 29 years old in good health. The CDR3 runs from the conserved cysteine through the conserved F or W. D genes are given only for firm matches. The size entry is marked missing in some rows and otherwise reads once, few, many or a size class.

V	length	D	J	size	DNA	CDR3
TRBV28	15	NA	TRBJ1-1	NA	TGTGCCAGTGGGGGAGGGGGGTGGGGGAACCCTGAAGCTTTCTTT	CASGGGGWGNPEAFF
TRBV12-3/TRBV12-4	16	TRBD2	TRBJ2-3	few	TGTGCCAGCAGTTCCCGACTAGCGAGCTTCACAGATACGCAGTATTTT	CASSSRLASFTDTQYF
TRBV6-5	14	NA	TRBJ2-7	many	TGTGCCAGCAGTCCCCGACAGCAAGCCTACGAGCAGTACTTC	CASSPRQQAYEQYF
TRBV7-9	12	NA	TRBJ2-1	NA	TGTGCCAGCAGTCATCCCGGACGTGAGCAGTTCTTC	CASSHPGREQFF
TRBV10-3	15	TRBD1	TRBJ1-6	NA	TGTGCCATCAGTGAGTCCGGCCAGGGGGGACCACCCCTCCACTTT	CAISESGQGGPPLHF
TRBV28	14	NA	TRBJ2-7	NA	TGTGCCAGCAGCCTACCAAGGTATCTCCACGAGCAGTACTTC	CASSLPRYLHEQYF
TRBV5-1	14	TRBD2	TRBJ2-1	few	TGCGCCAGCAGCCTCCTGGGAGGGGTGAATGAGCAGTTCTTC	CASSLLGGVNEQFF
TRBV20-1	12	TRBD1	TRBJ1-4	NA	TGCAGTGCTACTCAGGGGGGTGAAAAACTGTTTTTT	CSATQGGEKLFF
TRBV7-8	15	NA	TRBJ1-2	NA	TGTGCCAGCAGCTTAATACCAGGGCAGAACTATGGCTACACCTTC	CASSLIPGQNYGYTF
TRBV20-1	16	NA	TRBJ2-1	few	TGCAGTGCTAGAGATTTTGGGGAGAGCTCCTACAATGAGCAGTTCTTC	CSARDFGESSYNEQFF
TRBV20-1	14	TRBD1	TRBJ1-1	NA	TGCAGTGCTAGGGCCGGGACAGGGGGCACTGAAGCTTTCTTT	CSARAGTGGTEAFF
TRBV7-9	16	TRBD1	TRBJ1-5	NA	TGTGCCAGCAGCCCGGCACCAACAGGGGTGCATCAGCCCCAGCATTTT	CASSPAPTGVHQPQHF
TRBV12-3/TRBV12-4	12	NA	TRBJ1-2	NA	TGTGCCACCGCGGAGGGCCCGGGGGGCTACACCTTC	CATAEGPGGYTF
TRBV5-1	13	NA	TRBJ2-1	few	TGCGCCAGCAGCTCCCCTTCGTCCAATGAGCAGTTCTTC	CASSSPSSNEQFF
TRBV12-3/TRBV12-4	13	NA	TRBJ1-1	once	TGTGCCAGCAGTACCGGGGGGAATGAGGAAGCTTTCTTT	CASSTGGNEEAFF
TRBV20-1	15	TRBD1	TRBJ1-2	NA	TGCAGTGCTAGGGATACCGGGACAGGGCTCTATGGCTACACCTTC	CSARDTGTGLYGYTF
TRBV29-1	15	NA	TRBJ2-5	NA	TGCAGCTCCTGCTTAGGGACGCAAATCCAAGAGACCCAGTACTTC	CSSCLGTQIQETQYF
TRBV7-9	15	TRBD2	TRBJ2-7	NA	TGTGCCAGCAGCTTAGGGAGGACTAGCGCCAACGAGCAGTACTTC	CASSLGRTSANEQYF
TRBV10-3	12	NA	TRBJ2-1	NA	TGTGCCACCGAGGGGACTGCCAATGAGCAGTTCTTC	CATEGTANEQFF
TRBV6-6	16	NA	TRBJ1-3	NA	TGTGCCAGCAGTTACGATCGGGGGTTGAGTGGAAACACCATATATTTT	CASSYDRGLSGNTIYF
TRBV9	17	TRBD2	TRBJ2-5	NA	TGTGCCAGCAGCGTAGGCTCCCGGGTCCTCGGGGGGGAGACCCAGTACTTC	CASSVGSRVLGGETQYF
TRBV30	13	TRBD1	TRBJ1-1	NA	TGTGCCTGGAAGGGGGCCTTGAACACTGAAGCTTTCTTT	CAWKGALNTEAFF
TRBV10-1	14	TRBD2	TRBJ2-3	few	TGCGCCAGCAGTGATGGACTAGCGCCCGATACGCAGTATTTT	CASSDGLAPDTQYF
TRBV10-2	19	TRBD1	TRBJ2-3	few	TGCGCCAGCAGAAGCGAGGGGCCAGGGGGAACTCAAGGGGCAGATACGCAGTATTTT	CASRSEGPGGTQGADTQYF
TRBV29-1	11	NA	TRBJ2-7	NA	TGCAGCGTTCTGGGATCCTACGAGCAGTACTTC	CSVLGSYEQYF
TRBV3-1	13	NA	TRBJ2-6	NA	TGTGCCAGCAGCCATGGTGGGACCAACGTCCTGACTTTC	CASSHGGTNVLTF
TRBV7-9	14	NA	TRBJ1-2	few	TGTGCCAGCAGCCCCCAGGCAGAATCCTATGGCTACACCTTC	CASSPQAESYGYTF
TRBV5-1	15	TRBD2	TRBJ2-1	NA	TGCGCCAGCAGCTCCCGGGAGGGAGGCTACAATGAGCAGTTCTTC	CASSSREGGYNEQFF
TRBV20-1	18	TRBD1	TRBJ2-3	few	TGCAGTGCTATCGACAGGGCGGCAAGTGGTAGTTCCGTGGATACGCAGTATTTT	CSAIDRAASGSSVDTQYF
TRBV20-1	14	TRBD2	TRBJ2-3	NA	TGCAGTGCTAGGCTAGCGGGACCCGCAGATACGCAGTATTTT	CSARLAGPADTQYF
TRBV20-1	16	TRBD2	TRBJ2-1	few	TGCAGTGCAACTGAACTAGCGGCCCCCCAATATGATGAGCAGTTCTTC	CSATELAAPQYDEQFF
TRBV6-2/TRBV6-3	10	NA	TRBJ2-7	NA	TGTGCCACCCTTGCCTACGAGCAGTACTTC	CATLAYEQYF
TRBV15	18	TRBD2	TRBJ2-7	NA	TGTACCACCAGCAGAGATCAATTCCTAGCGGGAGTCTCCTACGAGCAGTACTTC	CTTSRDQFLAGVSYEQYF
TRBV6-2/TRBV6-3	13	NA	TRBJ1-1	NA	TGTGCCAGCAGTCTGGATTTAAACATTGAAGCTTTCTTT	CASSLDLNIEAFF
TRBV10-3	13	NA	TRBJ2-7	few	TGTGCCATCAGTGTGGGGGAATACTACGAGCAGTACTTC	CAISVGEYYEQYF
TRBV5-4	11	NA	TRBJ2-7	NA	TGTGCCAGCGAGGGATCCCACGAGCAGTACTTC	CASEGSHEQYF
TRBV20-1	13	NA	TRBJ2-5	NA	TGCAGTGCTAGAGGCCCCGCCCAAGAGACCCAGTACTTC	CSARGPAQETQYF
TRBV20-1	15	NA	TRBJ2-5	many	TGCAGTGCTAGTAGCATCCAGGGGTTGGGAGAGACCCAGTACTTC	CSASSIQGLGETQYF
TRBV20-1	13	NA	TRBJ1-4	NA	TGCAGTGCTAGGGACAGCTGGGGTGAAAAACTGTTTTTT	CSARDSWGEKLFF
TRBV20-1	13	TRBD2	TRBJ2-7	few	TGCAGTGCGGACCGGACTAGCGTCCGTGAGCAGTACTTC	CSADRTSVREQYF
TRBV5-1	15	NA	TRBJ1-5	NA	TGCGCCAGCAGCTTTAGCGGGGGCCCTAATCAGCCCCAGCATTTT	CASSFSGGPNQPQHF
TRBV20-1	16	NA	TRBJ2-4	NA	TGCAGTGCTAGCCCAACCCCGGGAGTCCGATGGAACATTCAGTACTTC	CSASPTPGVRWNIQYF
TRBV12-3/TRBV12-4	15	TRBD1	TRBJ1-2	NA	TGTGCCAGCAGCCCCGTGGGGACAGGGAGCTATGGCTACACCTTC	CASSPVGTGSYGYTF
TRBV7-2	17	TRBD2	TRBJ2-5	NA	TGTGCCAGCAGCTTAGTTAGACTAGCGGGAGGGCAAGAGACCCAGTACTTC	CASSLVRLAGGQETQYF
TRBV6-1	19	NA	TRBJ2-3	NA	TGTGCCAGCAGCCGCCCCAGATACTTTGAGTGGGATGGGGCAGATACGCAGTATTTT	CASSRPRYFEWDGADTQYF
TRBV7-9	15	TRBD1	TRBJ1-5	NA	TGTGCCAACAGCGCGGGACAGGGAGGAAGTCAGCCCCAGCATTTT	CANSAGQGGSQPQHF
TRBV21-1	13	NA	TRBJ1-2	NA	TGTGCCAGCCCAAGCAATTTTAACTATGGCTACACCTTC	CASPSNFNYGYTF
TRBV10-3	15	TRBD2	TRBJ2-3	NA	TGTGCCATCGGGCGGGGGACTGGCACGGGTGGTACGCAGTATTTT	CAIGRGTGTGGTQYF
TRBV5-1	13	TRBD1	TRBJ1-1	few	TGCGCCAGCAGCTTGGGAGGGGGCGAGGAAGCTTTCTTT	CASSLGGGEEAFF
TRBV2	16	NA	TRBJ1-2	NA	TGTGCCAGCAGTGTTTCGAGGGGACAAGCTAACTATGGCTACACCTTC	CASSVSRGQANYGYTF
TRBV25-1	14	NA	TRBJ1-5	many	TGTGCCAGCAGTGAAGGGTCGGGCAATCAGCCCCAGCATTTT	CASSEGSGNQPQHF
TRBV29-1	14	TRBD2	TRBJ2-5	few	TGCAGCGTTGAAGTACCGGGAGGGCAAGAGACCCAGTACTTC	CSVEVPGGQETQYF
TRBV6-1	15	NA	TRBJ2-7	NA	TGTGCCAGCAGTGAAACGGAAGGGGCACCCTACGAGCAGTACTTC	CASSETEGAPYEQYF
TRBV3-1	13	TRBD2	TRBJ2-1	NA	TGTGCCAGCAGCCCGGGACTAGCGGTTGAGCAGTTCTTC	CASSPGLAVEQFF
TRBV20-1	13	NA	TRBJ2-7	NA	TGCAGTGCTAGCGGGAGTCACTCCTACGAGCAGTACTTC	CSASGSHSYEQYF
TRBV6-6	17	TRBD1	TRBJ2-7	many	TGTGCCAGCAGCTCCTTGATGGGACAGGGAGTAACCTACGAGCAGTACTTC	CASSSLMGQGVTYEQYF
TRBV7-2	15	NA	TRBJ2-7	NA	TGTGCCAGCAGCTTCTTTGGCGGAGCCGTGGGGGAGCAGTACTTC	CASSFFGGAVGEQYF
TRBV19	13	NA	TRBJ2-1	NA	TGTGCCAGTAGGAAACAGAGCTACAATGAGCAGTTCTTC	CASRKQSYNEQFF
TRBV2	16	TRBD1	TRBJ2-3	NA	TGTGCCAGCAGTGAAACCAGGACAGGGGGCAAGTATACGCAGTATTTT	CASSETRTGGKYTQYF
TRBV5-1	18	NA	TRBJ1-2	NA	TGCGCCAGCAGCTTGGAAGACGGAGCAGGGTTGGGGGTAGAAGGCTACACCTTC	CASSLEDGAGLGVEGYTF